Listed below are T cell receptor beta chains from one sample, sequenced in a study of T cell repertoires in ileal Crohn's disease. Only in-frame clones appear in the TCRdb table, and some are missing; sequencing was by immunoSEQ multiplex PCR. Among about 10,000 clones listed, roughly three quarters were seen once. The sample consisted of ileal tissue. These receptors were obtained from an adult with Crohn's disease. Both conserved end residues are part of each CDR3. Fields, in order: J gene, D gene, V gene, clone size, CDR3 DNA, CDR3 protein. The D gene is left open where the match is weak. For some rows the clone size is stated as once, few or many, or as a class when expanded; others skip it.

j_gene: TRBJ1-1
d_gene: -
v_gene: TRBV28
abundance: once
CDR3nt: TGTGCCAGCAGCCTATCGGGGGGCCGGAACACTGAAGTTTTCTTT
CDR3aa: CASSLSGGRNTEVFF

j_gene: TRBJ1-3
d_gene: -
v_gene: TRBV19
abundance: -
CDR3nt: TGTGCCAGTAGGATGAGACAAAGCGGAAACACCATATATTTT
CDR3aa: CASRMRQSGNTIYF

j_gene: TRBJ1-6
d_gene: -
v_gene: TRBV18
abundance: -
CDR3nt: TGTGCCAGCTCATTCGGTTGGGGGCAGGATAATTCACCCCTCCACTTT
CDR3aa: CASSFGWGQDNSPLHF

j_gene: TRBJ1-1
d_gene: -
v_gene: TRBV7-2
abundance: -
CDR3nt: TGTGCCAGCAGCTTAGCCATACCGACAGGAGTCAACACTGAAGCTTTCTTT
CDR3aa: CASSLAIPTGVNTEAFF

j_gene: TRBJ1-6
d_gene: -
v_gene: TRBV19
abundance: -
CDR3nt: TGTGCCAGTAGTATGCAGGGCGTGGGTTCACCCCTCCACTTT
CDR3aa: CASSMQGVGSPLHF

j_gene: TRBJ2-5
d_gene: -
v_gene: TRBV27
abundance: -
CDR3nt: TGTGCCAGCAGTTTAATGGGGGGGCATGGGGAGACCCAGTACTTC
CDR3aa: CASSLMGGHGETQYF

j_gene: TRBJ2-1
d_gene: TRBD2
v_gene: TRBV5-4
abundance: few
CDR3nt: TGTGCCAGCAGATTGAGCGGGAGGGCCGCTGATGAGCAGTTCTTC
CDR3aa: CASRLSGRAADEQFF

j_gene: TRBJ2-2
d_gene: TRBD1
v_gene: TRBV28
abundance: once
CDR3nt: TGTGCCAGCAGTACAAGACAGGGGAGAACCGGGGAGCTGTTTTTT
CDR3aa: CASSTRQGRTGELFF

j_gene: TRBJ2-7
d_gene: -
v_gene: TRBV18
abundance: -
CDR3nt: TGTGCCAGCTCACCAACACCACAGGCCATCTACGAGCAGTACTTC
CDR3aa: CASSPTPQAIYEQYF

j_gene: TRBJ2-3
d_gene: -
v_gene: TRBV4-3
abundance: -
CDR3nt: TGCGCCAGCAGCCAAGCCCCTGGGGCGGGCACAGATACGCAGTATTTT
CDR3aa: CASSQAPGAGTDTQYF

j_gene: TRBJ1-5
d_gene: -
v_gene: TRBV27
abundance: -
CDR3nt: TGTGCCAGCCACACAGGTTATAGCAATCAGCCCCAGCATTTT
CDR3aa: CASHTGYSNQPQHF

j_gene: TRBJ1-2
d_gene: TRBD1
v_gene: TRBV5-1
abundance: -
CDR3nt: TGCGCCAGCACCAATGGACAGGGCAATGGCTACACCTTC
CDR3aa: CASTNGQGNGYTF

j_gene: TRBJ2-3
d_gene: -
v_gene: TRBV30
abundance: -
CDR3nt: TGTGCCTGGAGTGTAAAGGGGGGGACCACAGATACGCAGTATTTT
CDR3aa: CAWSVKGGTTDTQYF

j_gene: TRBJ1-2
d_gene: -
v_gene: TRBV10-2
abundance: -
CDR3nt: TGCGCCAGCAGCGGATCAGGGGACTATGGCTACACCTTC
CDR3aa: CASSGSGDYGYTF

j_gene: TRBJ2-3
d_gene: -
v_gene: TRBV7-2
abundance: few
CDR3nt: TGTGCCAGCAGCTTAGGGTCGGGAGTGAGGGCAGATACGCAGTATTTT
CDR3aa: CASSLGSGVRADTQYF

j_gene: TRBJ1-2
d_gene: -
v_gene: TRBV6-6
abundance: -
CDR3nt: TGTGCCAGCAGCCGTACAGCACAAACCTATGGCTACACCTTC
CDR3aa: CASSRTAQTYGYTF

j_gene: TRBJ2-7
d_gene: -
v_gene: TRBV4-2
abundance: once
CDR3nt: TGTGCCAGCAGCCCCAGAACGGGACTCATCTACGAGCAGTACTTC
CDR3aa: CASSPRTGLIYEQYF

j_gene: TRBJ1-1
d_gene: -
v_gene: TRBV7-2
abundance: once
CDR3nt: TGTGCCAGCAGCTCTGGGCCTGAAGCTTTCTTT
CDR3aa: CASSSGPEAFF

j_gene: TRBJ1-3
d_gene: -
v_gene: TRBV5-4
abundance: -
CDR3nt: TGTGCCAGCAGCCCGACAGCCTCTGGAAACACCATATATTTT
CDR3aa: CASSPTASGNTIYF

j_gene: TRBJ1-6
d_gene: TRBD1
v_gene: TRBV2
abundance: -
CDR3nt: TGTGCCAGCAGGACAGGGGGCGTTAATAATTCACCCCTCCACTTT
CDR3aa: CASRTGGVNNSPLHF

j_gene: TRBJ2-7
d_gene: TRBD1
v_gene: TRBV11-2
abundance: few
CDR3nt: TGTGCCAGCAGCCCTGTCGGACAGGGTCTTAGCTCCTACGAGCAGTACTTC
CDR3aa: CASSPVGQGLSSYEQYF

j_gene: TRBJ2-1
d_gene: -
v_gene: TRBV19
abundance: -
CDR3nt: TGTGCCAGTAAGGGGCAGGGGGGACACAATGAGCAGTTCTTC
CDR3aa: CASKGQGGHNEQFF

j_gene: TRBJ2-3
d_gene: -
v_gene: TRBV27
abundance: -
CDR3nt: TGTGCCAGCAGTTTTTTCGGTCCTAGCACAGATACGCAGTATTTT
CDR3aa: CASSFFGPSTDTQYF

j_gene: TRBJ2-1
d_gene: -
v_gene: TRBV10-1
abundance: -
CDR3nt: TGCGCCAGCAGTAGTACAATCTACAATGAGCAGTTCTTC
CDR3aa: CASSSTIYNEQFF

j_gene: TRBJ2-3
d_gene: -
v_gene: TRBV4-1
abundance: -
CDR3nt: TGCGCCAGCAGCCAAAGCCGCGATACGCAGTATTTT
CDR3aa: CASSQSRDTQYF

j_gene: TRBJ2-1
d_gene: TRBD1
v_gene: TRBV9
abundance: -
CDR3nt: TGTGCCAGCAGCCTAGGACAGGGATCCTACAATGAGCAGTTCTTC
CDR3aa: CASSLGQGSYNEQFF

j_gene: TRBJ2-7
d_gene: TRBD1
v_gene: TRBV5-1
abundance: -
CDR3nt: TGCGCCAGCAGCTCCTTGACAGGGCTAAGGTACGAGCAGTACTTC
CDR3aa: CASSSLTGLRYEQYF